The source of this T cell receptor (beta chain) is a study of T cells in Graves' hyperthyroidism and ophthalmopathy. Details on this clonotype: One end of the junction does not line up with germline, which may come from a read error.

This CDR3 has 16 residues. Germline CDR1 is ENHRY and CDR2 is SYGVKD. Amplified TCR beta CDR3 regions derived from RNA transcripts. HTBI primers were the set used in a first-round RT-PCR of the TCR CDR3. TCRdb itself ran the multiplex PCR reads through MiXCR, one entry per CDR3 protein. Of tens of thousands of distinct CDR3 sequences listed, around half are singletons. The chain has TRBV10-3 and TRBJ2-1; D unclear. The sequence was obtained from a woman in her twenties or thirties with Graves' ophthalmopathy. Sequencing input: blood. CDR3 nucleotide sequence: TGTGCCGTCAGTGCTAGAGCCGCCCCCCGGTACAATGAGCAGTTCTTC. Encoded protein: CAVSARAAPRYNEQFF.